This TCR beta chain was documented in a study of tumor-infiltrating lymphocytes in primary liver carcinoma. Study-level background: Surgeons resected the patients' primary liver carcinomas. General study findings and limits: No comparison of CD4+ and CD8+ repertoires was made, since the samples were bulk unsorted.

In the case of this clonotype: Its antigen is unknown.

From germline, CDR1 is SGHNT and CDR2 YYREEE (reference sequence). The CDR3 loop spans 15 amino acids. V was clipped by 1 base and J by 10 bases, with 17 bases between them. Unsorted whole blood yielded blood RNA, and germline DNA was extracted as well. Total RNA amounting to around 450 ng was the source from which TCR beta cDNA was made with a constant-region primer. Modified slightly, ARM-PCR produced TCR beta libraries over three nested multiplex PCR rounds. With TRBV1-TRBV30 forward primers and a C-beta reverse primer, the first two PCR rounds were run for approximately 10 cycles each. One entry per CDR3 protein results from TCRdb running MiXCR on the multiplex PCR reads. Among 300,000 to 350,000 distinct CDR3 sequences listed, about three fifths were seen once.

The receptor comes from a woman younger than 45 with primary liver carcinoma and hepatitis B virus infection. What was sequenced was peripheral blood. This rearrangement joins TRBV5-4 to TRBJ2-2, with unresolved D. The CDR3 here is CASSLSTLGTMELFF. Here the CDR3 DNA reads TGTGCCAGCAGCTTGAGCACCCTAGGCACCATGGAGCTGTTTTTT.